This T cell receptor (beta chain) was recovered during a study of T cell repertoires in cytomegalovirus infection. Study-wide results and limits: Within the response measured ex vivo, HLA-C-restricted CMV-specific TCR beta clonotypes were dominant.

TCRdb independently ran MiXCR on the reads; one entry per CDR3 protein. The sample lists roughly 120,000 distinct CDR3 sequences, about 30% occurring once. CDR3 size: 14 residues. Germline CDR1 is SEHNR and CDR2 is FQNEAQ (reference sequence). V was cut by 1 base and J by 5 bases, with 9 bases left in between. Concerning this clonotype: Its specificity is not known.

The receptor was derived from a human donor in good health (CMV status not recorded). Some clones in this sample may be carry-over from other donors' samples. Sample: CD8+ T cells from cultured PBMCs, taken from culture after CMV antigen stimulation. The chain recombines TRBV7-9 with TRBJ2-1; D gene unclear. CDR3 region: CASSLVGSHNEQFF. The DNA for the CDR3 is TGTGCCAGCAGCTTAGTTGGCAGCCACAATGAGCAGTTCTTC.